One sample yielded the 14 T cell receptor beta chains listed below, sequenced in a study of blood T cell repertoires in COVID-19. The method was immunoSEQ multiplex PCR; TCRdb's version includes in-frame clones alone and lacks a portion of them. This table holds roughly 220,000 clones, 65% to 85% found once. Sequencing was performed on PBMCs or T cells enriched from blood (not recorded which). These receptors were taken from a man aged 30 to 39 with acute COVID-19.

V usage is TRBV6-5 and J usage is TRBJ2-5; D may be TRBD1 (5 bases). The V gene's germline CDR1 is MNHEY and CDR2 SVGAGI. Trimming took 0 bases from V and 5 from J, leaving 10 bases between them. The CDR3 runs 14 residues. The CDR3 here is CASSYSTPGETQYF. The DNA of the CDR3 is TGTGCCAGCAGTTACTCGACGCCAGGGGAGACCCAGTACTTC.

The rearrangement links TRBV7-3 to TRBJ2-7; D call uncertain. CDR1 is SGHTA, CDR2 FQGTGA, per germline. Deletions cut 2 bases from V and 2 bases from J, with 10 bases between. CDR3 length equals 14 residues. CDR3 DNA sequence: TGTGCCAGCAGCTTAGGCCCACAGACCTACGAGCAGTACTTC. Residues: CASSLGPQTYEQYF.

This clone was detected a few times. J is TRBJ1-5 and V is TRBV28, with D perhaps matching TRBD1 (6 bases). There are 15 residues in the CDR3. CDR1 is MDHEN, CDR2 SYDVKM, per germline. V lost 2 bases, J lost 9 bases, and 17 bases lay in between. The CDR3 protein is CASSLGSAGARPQHF. CDR3 coding DNA: TGTGCCAGCAGTTTAGGGTCGGCGGGGGCTCGGCCCCAGCATTTT.

J is TRBJ2-3 and V is TRBV28, with D possibly being TRBD2 (6 bases). CDR1 MDHEN and CDR2 SYDVKM come from the germline V gene. The CDR3 length is 15 residues. Trimming stripped 6 bases from V and 4 bases from J, with 17 bases between. The CDR3 nucleotides are TGTGCCAGCAGCCAATCGCGGGGTAGCGCAGATACGCAGTATTTT. This encodes CASSQSRGSADTQYF. Filled out from reference TRBV28 and TRBJ2-3, the complete variable domain reads DVKVTQSSRYLVKRTGEKVFLECVQDMDHENMFWYRQDPGLGLRLIYFSYDVKMKEKGDIPEGYSVSREKKERFSLILESASTNQTSMYLCASSQSRGSADTQYFGPGTRLTVL.

DNA of the CDR3: TGCGCCAGCAGCATTTCTAGCGGGCCCACCGGGGAGCTGTTTTTT. This translates into CASSISSGPTGELFF. The rearrangement links TRBV5-1 to TRBJ2-2; 8 nucleotides line up with TRBD2. CDR1 is SGHRS, CDR2 YFSETQ, per germline. CDR3 size: 15 residues. The V segment lost 4 bases and the J segment 4 bases; nucleotides outside the gene matches: 6.

The rearrangement links TRBV30 to TRBJ1-2, with D hard to call. The CDR3 sequence is 13 residues long. The germline V gene encodes CDR1 GTSNPN and CDR2 SVGIG (reference sequence). V lost 4 bases and J lost 4, with 13 bases in between. CDR3 sequence: CAWKPEMSYGYTF. CDR3 sequence (DNA): TGTGCCTGGAAGCCGGAGATGTCCTATGGCTACACCTTC. The whole variable domain, filled in from reference TRBV30 and TRBJ1-2, reads SQTIHQWPATLVQPVGSPLSLECTVEGTSNPNLYWYRQAAGRGLQLLFYSVGIGQISSEVPQNLSASRPQDRQFILSSKKLLLSDSGFYLCAWKPEMSYGYTFGSGTRLTVV.

The V and J genes are TRBV7-2 and TRBJ1-2; D might be TRBD1 (5 bases). Germline assignment: CDR1 SGHTA and CDR2 FQGNSA. V was trimmed by 5 bases and J by 6 bases, leaving 19 bases between them. This CDR3 contains 15 residues. CDR3 loop: CASSPTGRGNDGYTF. The CDR3 coding sequence is TGTGCCAGCAGCCCCACCGGGCGGGGGAACGATGGCTACACCTTC.

The genes are TRBV27 and TRBJ1-4; 8 positions agree with TRBD1. From germline, CDR1 is MNHEY and CDR2 SMNVEV (reference sequence). The CDR3 is 14 amino acids. The V gene end was trimmed by 6 bases and the J gene end by 3 bases; junction bases not matched to a gene: 3. Here the CDR3 DNA reads TGTGCCAGCAGGCCGGGACAGGCTAATGAAAAACTGTTTTTT. It codes for CASRPGQANEKLFF.

DNA of the CDR3: TGTGCCAGCTCACCCTCCCCAGGAATGGGAGCTAACTATGGCTACACCTTC. Protein sequence: CASSPSPGMGANYGYTF. This chain connects TRBV18 to TRBJ1-2, with D hard to call. There are 17 residues in the CDR3. Per germline, CDR1 KGHSH and CDR2 LQKENI. The V end was cut by 3 bases, the J end by 0 bases, with 17 bases between.

This clone was detected many times. The J gene is TRBJ1-2, the V gene TRBV30; 8 bases line up with TRBD1. V was pared by 4 bases and J by 1 base, with 5 bases of the junction left unmatched. Germline lookup yields CDR1 GTSNPN and CDR2 SVGIG (reference sequence). The CDR3 has 14 residues. The CDR3 sequence is CAWTRGQINYGYTF. CDR3 bases: TGTGCCTGGACCAGGGGGCAGATTAACTATGGCTACACCTTC.

The chain uses TRBV7-3 and TRBJ2-1; 9 positions agree with TRBD2. Trimming cost V 5 bases and J 6 bases; bases outside gene matches: 5. CDR1 SGHTA and CDR2 FQGTGA come from the germline V gene. The CDR3 contains 14 residues. The CDR3 reads CASSISGGFNEQFF. The CDR3 DNA is TGTGCCAGCAGCATCAGCGGGGGGTTCAATGAGCAGTTCTTC.

This chain connects TRBV9 to TRBJ1-2; D is possibly TRBD1 (6 bases). CDR3 length equals 14 residues. The germline gives CDR1 SGDLS, CDR2 YYNGEE. V gave up 6 bases and J gave up 4 bases, with 16 bases separating them. The CDR3 loop reads CASTASGTPYGYTF. Here the CDR3 DNA reads TGTGCCAGCACCGCCTCCGGGACACCCTATGGCTACACCTTC.

The V and J genes are TRBV13 and TRBJ2-1, with D maybe TRBD1 (6 bases). The V end lost 8 bases, the J end lost 4 bases, and 15 bases lay between the germline ends. Germline V gene data show CDR1 as PRHDT and CDR2 as FYEKMQ (reference sequence). This CDR3 is 14 amino acids long. CDR3 in DNA: TGTGCCAGCGAGTACAGGGCCCCTTACAATGAGCAGTTCTTC. This gives the protein CASEYRAPYNEQFF.

The rearrangement links TRBV27 to TRBJ1-2; perhaps TRBD1 as D (6 bases). V gave up 6 bases and J gave up 7 bases, with 12 bases separating them. Germline V CDR1 and CDR2: MNHEY, SMNVEV (reference sequence). This CDR3 is built from 12 residues. The CDR3 loop reads CASSPSGAGYTF. CDR3 DNA sequence: TGTGCCAGCAGCCCCTCAGGGGCTGGCTACACCTTC.